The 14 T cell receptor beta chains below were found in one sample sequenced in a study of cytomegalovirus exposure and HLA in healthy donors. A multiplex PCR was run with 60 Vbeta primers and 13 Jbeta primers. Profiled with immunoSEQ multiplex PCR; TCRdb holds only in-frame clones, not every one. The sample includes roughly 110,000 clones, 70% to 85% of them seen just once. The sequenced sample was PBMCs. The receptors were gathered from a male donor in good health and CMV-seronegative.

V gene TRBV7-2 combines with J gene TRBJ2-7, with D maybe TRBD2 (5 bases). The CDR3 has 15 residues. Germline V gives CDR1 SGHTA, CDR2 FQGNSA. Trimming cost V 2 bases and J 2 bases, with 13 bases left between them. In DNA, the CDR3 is TGTGCCAGCAGCTTAAATGTAGCGCAGACCTACGAGCAGTACTTC. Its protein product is CASSLNVAQTYEQYF.

CDR3 region: CASSGPGLAVLSSYNEQFF. In DNA form, the CDR3 reads TGTGCCAGCAGTGGCCCGGGACTAGCGGTCCTGAGCTCCTACAATGAGCAGTTCTTC. The chain joins TRBV2 to TRBJ2-1, with 11 bases lining up with TRBD2. This CDR3 contains 19 residues. CDR1 is SNHLY, CDR2 FYNNEI, per germline. J gave up 0 bases and V 4 bases, and 11 bases lay outside the gene matches.

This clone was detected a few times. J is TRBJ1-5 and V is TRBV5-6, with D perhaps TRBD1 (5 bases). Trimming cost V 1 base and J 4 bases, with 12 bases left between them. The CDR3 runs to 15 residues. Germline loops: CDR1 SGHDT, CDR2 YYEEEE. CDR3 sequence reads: CASSLWGSGNQPQHF. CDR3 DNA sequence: TGTGCCAGCAGCTTGTGGGGGAGCGGGAATCAGCCCCAGCATTTT.

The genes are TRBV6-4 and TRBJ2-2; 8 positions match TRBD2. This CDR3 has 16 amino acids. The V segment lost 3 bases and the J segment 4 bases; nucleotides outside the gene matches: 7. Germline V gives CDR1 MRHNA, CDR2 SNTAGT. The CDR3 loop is CASSEAGGLSTGELFF. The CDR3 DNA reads TGTGCCAGCAGTGAGGCGGGGGGACTCAGCACCGGGGAGCTGTTTTTT.

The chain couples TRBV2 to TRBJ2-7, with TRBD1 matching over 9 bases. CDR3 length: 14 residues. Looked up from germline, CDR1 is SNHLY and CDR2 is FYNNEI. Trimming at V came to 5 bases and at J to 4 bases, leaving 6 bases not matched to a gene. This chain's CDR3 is CASSRGQGSYEQYF. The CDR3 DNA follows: TGTGCCAGCAGTAGGGGACAGGGTTCGTACGAGCAGTACTTC.

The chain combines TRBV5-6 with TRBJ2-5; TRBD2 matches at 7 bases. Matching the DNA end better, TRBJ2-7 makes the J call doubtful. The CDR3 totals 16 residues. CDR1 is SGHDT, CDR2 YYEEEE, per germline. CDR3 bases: TGTGCCAGCAGCTTGGTAGGGACTACGGACCCCTACGAGCAGTACTTC. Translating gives CASSLVGTTDPYEQYF.

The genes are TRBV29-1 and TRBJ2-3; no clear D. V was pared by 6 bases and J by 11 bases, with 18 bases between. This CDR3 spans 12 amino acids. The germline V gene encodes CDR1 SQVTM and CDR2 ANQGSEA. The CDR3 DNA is TGCAGCGTCTCGACTTATGGCGGTATGCAGTATTTT. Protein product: CSVSTYGGMQYF.

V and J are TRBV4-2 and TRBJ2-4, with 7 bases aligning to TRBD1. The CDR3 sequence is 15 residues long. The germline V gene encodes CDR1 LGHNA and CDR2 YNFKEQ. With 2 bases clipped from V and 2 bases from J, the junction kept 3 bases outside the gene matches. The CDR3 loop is CASSQQGGTKNIQYF. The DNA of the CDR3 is TGTGCCAGCAGCCAACAAGGGGGCACCAAAAACATTCAGTACTTC.

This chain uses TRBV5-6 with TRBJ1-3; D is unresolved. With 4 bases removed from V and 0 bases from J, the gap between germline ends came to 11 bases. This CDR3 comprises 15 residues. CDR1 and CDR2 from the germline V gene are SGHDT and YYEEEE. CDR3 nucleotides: TGTGCCAGCAGCCTGGACGGAGACTCTGGAAACACCATATATTTT. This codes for CASSLDGDSGNTIYF.

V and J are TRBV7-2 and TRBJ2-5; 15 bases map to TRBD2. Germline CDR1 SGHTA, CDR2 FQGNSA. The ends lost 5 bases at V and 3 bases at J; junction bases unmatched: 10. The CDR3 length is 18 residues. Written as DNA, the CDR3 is TGTGCCAGCAGCCTCCATAGGACTAGCGGGAGGGCAGAAGAGACCCAGTACTTC. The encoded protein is CASSLHRTSGRAEETQYF.

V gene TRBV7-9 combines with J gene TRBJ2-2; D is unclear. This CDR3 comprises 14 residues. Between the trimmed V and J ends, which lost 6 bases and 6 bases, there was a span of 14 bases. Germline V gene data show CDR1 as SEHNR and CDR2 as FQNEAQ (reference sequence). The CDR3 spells CASRTGGGAGELFF. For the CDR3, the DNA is TGTGCCAGCAGGACTGGCGGCGGCGCCGGGGAGCTGTTTTTT.

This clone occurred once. CDR3 DNA sequence: TGTGCCAGCAGCGAGGGGCTAGCGGGTCCCTACGAGCAGTACTTC. Its protein is CASSEGLAGPYEQYF. The V call is TRBV9, the J call TRBJ2-7; 8 positions agree with TRBD2. Germline CDR1 SGDLS, CDR2 YYNGEE. J gave up 2 bases and V 3 bases, and 7 bases lay outside the gene matches. This CDR3 contains 15 residues.

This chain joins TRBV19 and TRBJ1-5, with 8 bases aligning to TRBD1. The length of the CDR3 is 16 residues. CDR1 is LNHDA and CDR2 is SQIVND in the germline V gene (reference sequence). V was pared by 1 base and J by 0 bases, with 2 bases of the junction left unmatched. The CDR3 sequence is CASSIGTGRSNQPQHF. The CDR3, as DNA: TGTGCCAGTAGTATAGGGACAGGGCGTAGCAATCAGCCCCAGCATTTT.

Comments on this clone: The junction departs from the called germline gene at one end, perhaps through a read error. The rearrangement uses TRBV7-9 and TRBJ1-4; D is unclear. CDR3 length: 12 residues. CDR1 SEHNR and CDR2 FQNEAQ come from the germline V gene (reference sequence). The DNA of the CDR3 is TGTTCCAGCAGCTTAGTAAATGAAAAACTGTTTTTT. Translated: CSSSLVNEKLFF.